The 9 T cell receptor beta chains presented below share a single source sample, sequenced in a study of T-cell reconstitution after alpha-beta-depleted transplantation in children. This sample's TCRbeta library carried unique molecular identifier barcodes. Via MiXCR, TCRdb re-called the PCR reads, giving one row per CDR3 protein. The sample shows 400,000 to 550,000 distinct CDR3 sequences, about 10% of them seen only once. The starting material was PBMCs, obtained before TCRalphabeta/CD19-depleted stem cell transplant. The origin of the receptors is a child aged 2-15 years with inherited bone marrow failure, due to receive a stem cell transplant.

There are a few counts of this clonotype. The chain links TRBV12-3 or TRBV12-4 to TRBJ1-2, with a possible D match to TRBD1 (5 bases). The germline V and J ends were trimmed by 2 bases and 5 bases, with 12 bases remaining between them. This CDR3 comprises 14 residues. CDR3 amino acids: CASSLTGVAYGYTF. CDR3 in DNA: TGTGCCAGCAGTTTAACGGGGGTGGCGTATGGCTACACCTTC.

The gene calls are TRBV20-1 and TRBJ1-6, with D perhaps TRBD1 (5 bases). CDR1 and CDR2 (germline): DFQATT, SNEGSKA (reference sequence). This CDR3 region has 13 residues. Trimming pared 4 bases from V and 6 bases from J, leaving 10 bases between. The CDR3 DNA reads TGCAGTGCTACCACAGGAACTAATTCACCCCTCCACTTT. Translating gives CSATTGTNSPLHF.

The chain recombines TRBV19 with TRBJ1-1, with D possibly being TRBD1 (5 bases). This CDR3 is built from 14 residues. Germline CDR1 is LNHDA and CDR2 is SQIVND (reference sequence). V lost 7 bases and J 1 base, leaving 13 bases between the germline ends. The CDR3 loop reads CASMGDGQNTEAFF. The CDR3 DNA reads TGTGCCAGTATGGGGGACGGGCAGAACACTGAAGCTTTCTTT.

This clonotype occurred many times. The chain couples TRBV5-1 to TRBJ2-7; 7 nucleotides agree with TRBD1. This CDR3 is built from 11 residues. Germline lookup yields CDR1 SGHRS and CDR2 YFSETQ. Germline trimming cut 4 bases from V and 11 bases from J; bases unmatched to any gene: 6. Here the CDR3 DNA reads TGCGCCAGCAGCACAGGGACAGTGGAGTACTTC. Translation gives CASSTGTVEYF.

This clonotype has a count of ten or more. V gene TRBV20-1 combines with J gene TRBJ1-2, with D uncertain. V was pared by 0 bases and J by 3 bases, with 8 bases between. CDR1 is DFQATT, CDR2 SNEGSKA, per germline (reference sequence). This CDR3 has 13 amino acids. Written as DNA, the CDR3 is TGCAGTGCTAGAGAAATCCTTTACTATGGCTACACCTTC. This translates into CSAREILYYGYTF.

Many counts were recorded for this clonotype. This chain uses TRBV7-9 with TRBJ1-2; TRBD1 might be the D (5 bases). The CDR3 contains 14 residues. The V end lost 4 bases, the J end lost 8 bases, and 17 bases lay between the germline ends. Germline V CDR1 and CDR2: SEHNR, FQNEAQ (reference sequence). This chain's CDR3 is CASSSRDRGDGYTF. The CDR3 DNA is TGTGCCAGCAGCTCCCGAGACCGGGGGGACGGCTACACCTTC.

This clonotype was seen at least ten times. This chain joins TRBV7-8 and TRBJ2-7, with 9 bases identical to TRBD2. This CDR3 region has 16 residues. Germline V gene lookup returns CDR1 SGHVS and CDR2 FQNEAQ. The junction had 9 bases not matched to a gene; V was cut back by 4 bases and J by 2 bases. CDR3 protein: CASSSLGLAKTYEQYF. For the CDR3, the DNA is TGTGCCAGCAGCTCGCTGGGACTAGCAAAAACCTACGAGCAGTACTTC.

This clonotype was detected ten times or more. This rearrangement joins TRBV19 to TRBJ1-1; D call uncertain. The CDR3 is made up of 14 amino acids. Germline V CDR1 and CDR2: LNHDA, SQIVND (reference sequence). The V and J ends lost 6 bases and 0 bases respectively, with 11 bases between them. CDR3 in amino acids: CASSPDGLNTEAFF. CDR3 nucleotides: TGTGCCAGTAGCCCTGACGGACTGAACACTGAAGCTTTCTTT. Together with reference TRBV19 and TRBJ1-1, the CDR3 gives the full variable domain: DGGITQSPKYLFRKEGQNVTLSCEQNLNHDAMYWYRQDPGQGLRLIYYSQIVNDFQKGDIAEGYSVSREKKESFPLTVTSAQKNPTAFYLCASSPDGLNTEAFFGQGTRLTVV.

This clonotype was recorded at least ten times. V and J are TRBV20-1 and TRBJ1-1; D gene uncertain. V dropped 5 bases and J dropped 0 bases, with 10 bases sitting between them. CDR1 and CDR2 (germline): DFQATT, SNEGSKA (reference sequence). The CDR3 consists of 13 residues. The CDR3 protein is CSAGTVMNTEAFF. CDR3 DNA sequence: TGCAGTGCTGGTACAGTCATGAACACTGAAGCTTTCTTT.